This record concerns one TCR beta chain sequence. Its antigen remains unknown. This specimen belongs to a study of shared clonotypes between healthy human individuals. Study details: Used for every donor were three CD4 naive, three CD4 memory, two CD8 naive and one CD8 memory plate.

Study conclusions and caveats: Represented diversity (both genetic and exposure-history) was limited by the small number of donors. Tissues were not sampled, only blood, and their repertoires likely differ.

For every subset, genomic DNA was evenly distributed across several immunoSEQ plates. Data came from immunoSEQ multiplex PCR; TCRdb stores just in-frame clones and leaves some out. Seen here are under 850,000 clones, over 60% observed once, and the top ten hold around 1.7%. The sample comprised memory CD4+ T cells sorted from blood. Noted subset: CD45RA-negative fraction. This TCR derives from a woman in her 30s in good health.

This CDR3 is CASSFFRSTGELFF. The CDR3, as DNA: TGTGCCAGTAGTTTCTTCAGGAGCACCGGGGAGCTGTTTTTT. This rearrangement joins TRBV19 to TRBJ2-2; D ambiguous. Per germline, CDR1 LNHDA and CDR2 SQIVND (reference sequence). The CDR3 loop spans 14 amino acids. Trimming cost V 5 bases and J 4 bases, with 11 bases left between them.